This TCR beta chain comes out of a study of early T cells in non-severe SARS-CoV-2 infection. Study background: Investigators sequenced bulk RNA drawn from unsorted whole blood, and chains remained unpaired.

Findings and limits, study-wide: VDJdb matches were skewed toward anti-spike CD8 T cell responses.

Attachment of unique molecular identifiers was made to individual cDNA molecules. A single record per CDR3 protein comes from TCRdb applying MiXCR to the 5' RACE reads. The sample lists approximately 110,000 distinct CDR3 sequences; about 16% were seen once. The V gene lost 2 bases and the J gene lost 12 bases, with 11 bases spanning the gap. Germline V gene sequence: CDR1 GTSNPN, CDR2 SVGIG (reference sequence). This CDR3 comprises 11 residues. The sample holds a few counts of this clonotype. Its matching antigen is unknown. This receptor was obtained from an adult who was a healthcare worker with PCR-confirmed SARS-CoV-2 infection or an uninfected control (not recorded which). The J gene is TRBJ2-1, the V gene TRBV30, with a weak D call TRBD1 (6 bases). The material sequenced was whole blood. Here the CDR3 reads CAWSLRGGQFF. The DNA of the CDR3 is TGTGCCTGGAGTCTTCGAGGGGGGCAGTTCTTC. Full variable domain (remainder filled in from reference TRBV30 and TRBJ2-1): SQTIHQWPATLVQPVGSPLSLECTVEGTSNPNLYWYRQAAGRGLQLLFYSVGIGQISSEVPQNLSASRPQDRQFILSSKKLLLSDSGFYLCAWSLRGGQFFGPGTRLTVL.